What follows are 28 T cell receptor beta chains derived from one specimen sequenced in a study of blood T cells in healthy people across ages. PCR was performed a second time for 7 to 11 cycles using a sample-barcoded 5' primer and a J-beta primer mix. TCRdb recomputed calls from the 5' RACE reads with MiXCR, one row per CDR3 protein. The repertoire holds more than 1.4 million distinct CDR3 sequences, with around 39% as singletons. Sequenced: blood. These receptors all come from a woman aged 18-35 years in good health.

The chain uses TRBV9 and TRBJ2-1; tentative D call: TRBD1 (6 bases). This CDR3 region has 22 residues. CDR1 and CDR2 from the germline V gene are SGDLS and YYNGEE. Trimming pared 3 bases from V and 4 bases from J, leaving 35 bases between. The CDR3 coding sequence is TGTGCCAGCAGCGGAGTTACTTACGGGACAACTAAACCACCTCTACTATACAATGAGCAGTTCTTC. Translated: CASSGVTYGTTKPPLLYNEQFF.

This chain joins TRBV29-1 and TRBJ1-2; the D gene is possibly TRBD1 (5 bases). The V and J ends lost 6 bases and 6 bases respectively, with 14 bases between them. CDR3 length equals 12 residues. From germline, CDR1 is SQVTM and CDR2 ANQGSEA. For the CDR3, the DNA is TGCAGCGTAGGAGGGACGGCGGATGGCTACACCTTC. It yields the protein CSVGGTADGYTF.

This chain uses TRBV7-3 with TRBJ2-1; 8 bases are shared with TRBD2. CDR3 length equals 15 residues. The junction had 2 bases not matched to a gene; V was cut back by 2 bases and J by 2 bases. Germline assignment: CDR1 SGHTA and CDR2 FQGTGA. This CDR3 reads CASSLYGGAYNEQFF. The CDR3 region has the DNA TGTGCCAGCAGCTTATACGGGGGGGCCTACAATGAGCAGTTCTTC.

V usage is TRBV27 and J usage is TRBJ1-1; TRBD1 matches at 9 bases. The CDR3 covers 15 residues. V dropped 5 bases and J dropped 6; count of bases not matched to a gene: 10. Germline V gene sequence: CDR1 MNHEY, CDR2 SMNVEV (reference sequence). This CDR3 reads CASSITGGSGPEAFF. The DNA for the CDR3 is TGTGCCAGCAGTATAACAGGGGGCAGTGGGCCTGAAGCTTTCTTT.

V and J are TRBV15 and TRBJ1-1; no reliable D call. The CDR3 runs to 16 residues. Per germline, CDR1 LNHNV and CDR2 YYDKDF (reference sequence). V lost 0 bases and J lost 2, with 13 bases in between. CDR3: CATSRDLPGHNTEAFF. CDR3 DNA: TGTGCCACCAGCAGAGATCTACCAGGTCACAACACTGAAGCTTTCTTT. Full variable domain (rest looked up from reference TRBV15 and TRBJ1-1): DAMVIQNPRYQVTQFGKPVTLSCSQTLNHNVMYWYQQKSSQAPKLLFHYYDKDFNNEADTPDNFQSRRPNTSFCFLDIRSPGLGDTAMYLCATSRDLPGHNTEAFFGQGTRLTVV.

This clonotype was detected only a few times. The chain couples TRBV11-1 to TRBJ2-3; 8 nucleotides line up with TRBD2. The CDR3 has 16 amino acids. J lost 0 bases, V lost 9 bases, and 11 bases had no gene match. Germline-derived CDR1 and CDR2 are SGHAT and FQDESV (reference sequence). Written as DNA, the CDR3 is TGTGCCAGTAGGACCGGGACTAGATTTAGCACAGATACGCAGTATTTT. Translation: CASRTGTRFSTDTQYF.

This clonotype was detected once. This sequence joins TRBV6-5 and TRBJ1-6, with a possible D match to TRBD1 (6 bases). Germline assignment: CDR1 MNHEY and CDR2 SVGAGI. CDR3 length: 20 residues. V lost 0 bases and J lost 6, with 24 bases in between. The CDR3 coding sequence is TGTGCCAGCAGTTACTCACGTCAGATTTCGGGGGGCGCGGGTAATTCACCCCTCCACTTT. Translating it yields CASSYSRQISGGAGNSPLHF.

The chain is built from TRBV2 and TRBJ2-5; a possible D gene is TRBD2 (7 bases). This CDR3 spans 12 amino acids. Trimming stripped 10 bases from V and 3 bases from J, with 12 bases between. Germline CDR1 and CDR2: SNHLY and FYNNEI. CDR3 sequence reads: CATGGRKETQYF. The CDR3 DNA reads as TGTGCCACCGGGGGGCGAAAAGAGACCCAGTACTTC.

The table lists this clonotype with a few counts. DNA of the CDR3: TGCGCCAGCAGCCAAGAGGGGACAGGGGGCGCTCGGTTCGTCTACAATGAGCAGTTCTTC. Protein: CASSQEGTGGARFVYNEQFF. This rearrangement joins TRBV4-1 to TRBJ2-1; TRBD1 aligns across 12 bases. The J segment lost 3 bases and the V segment lost 0 bases, leaving 12 bases of the junction unmatched. CDR1 is MGHRA and CDR2 is YSYEKL in the germline V gene. The CDR3 runs 20 residues.

Details on this clonotype: Being one base from a much bigger clone, this may be a read error. The V gene is TRBV4-1, the J gene TRBJ2-7, with a possible D match to TRBD2 (5 bases). The V gene lost 4 bases and the J gene lost 3 bases, with 13 bases spanning the gap. From germline, CDR1 is MGHRA and CDR2 YSYEKL. The CDR3 sequence is 14 residues long. As DNA, the CDR3 is TGCGCCAGCAGCCCCTCATCTAGCAGCTACGAGCAGTACTTC. Translation gives CASSPSSSSYEQYF.

This clonotype came up many times. The rearrangement joins TRBV6-5 to TRBJ2-1; 8 nucleotides match TRBD2. V dropped 0 bases and J dropped 4; count of bases not matched to a gene: 8. The CDR3 consists of 17 residues. The germline V gene encodes CDR1 MNHEY and CDR2 SVGAGI. The CDR3 DNA reads TGTGCCAGCAGTTACTCAGGCGCAGCGGGGGATTACAATGAGCAGTTCTTC. Translation gives CASSYSGAAGDYNEQFF.

The CDR3 loop reads CASSQSPGTSGTDTQYF. In DNA, the CDR3 is TGTGCCAGCAGCCAATCGCCCGGGACTAGCGGCACAGATACGCAGTATTTT. The chain is built from TRBV4-2 and TRBJ2-3; 10 bases align to TRBD2. Germline-derived CDR1 and CDR2 are LGHNA and YNFKEQ. The junction had 6 bases not matched to a gene; V was cut back by 2 bases and J by 1 base. The length of the CDR3 is 17 residues.

V and J are TRBV6-1 and TRBJ2-7; TRBD1 is a possible D gene (7 bases). The CDR3 is 14 amino acids. Germline V gene lookup returns CDR1 MNHNS and CDR2 SASEGT. Trimming cost V 8 bases and J 3 bases, with 17 bases left between them. The CDR3 sequence is CASQGGDPIYEQYF. DNA for the CDR3: TGTGCCAGCCAGGGGGGAGACCCAATCTACGAGCAGTACTTC.

This clonotype was observed a single time. The V gene is TRBV30, the J gene TRBJ2-7; D may be TRBD2 (6 bases). CDR1 GTSNPN and CDR2 SVGIG come from the germline V gene (reference sequence). Trimming took 8 bases from V and 4 from J, leaving 15 bases between them. The CDR3 totals 12 residues. Here the CDR3 reads CAGAGGLYEQYF. DNA of the CDR3: TGTGCCGGGGCCGGAGGGCTGTACGAGCAGTACTTC.

This chain uses TRBV13 with TRBJ1-6; TRBD1 matches at 7 bases. Trimming cost V 8 bases and J 6 bases; bases outside gene matches: 10. This CDR3 spans 15 amino acids. Looked up from germline, CDR1 is PRHDT and CDR2 is FYEKMQ (reference sequence). The CDR3 region is CASRRGQRINSPLHF. The CDR3 DNA sequence: TGTGCCAGCCGGAGGGGACAGCGGATTAATTCACCCCTCCACTTT.

This clonotype has just one count. The genes are TRBV6-6 and TRBJ2-5; the D is unclear. V was cut by 11 bases and J by 3 bases, with 13 bases left in between. The CDR3 spans 12 residues. Germline CDR1 MNHNY, CDR2 SVGAGI (reference sequence). This chain's CDR3 is CAATGREETQYF. CDR3 DNA sequence: TGTGCCGCAACCGGACGTGAAGAGACCCAGTACTTC.

The CDR3 here is CASSLLGQTNTGELFF. In DNA, the CDR3 is TGTGCCAGCAGCTTATTGGGACAGACGAACACCGGGGAGCTGTTTTTT. The V call is TRBV7-2, the J call TRBJ2-2; 7 bases are a match to TRBD1. The CDR3 contains 16 residues. The germline V gene encodes CDR1 SGHTA and CDR2 FQGNSA. V lost 2 bases, J lost 0 bases, and 3 bases stayed unmatched.

V is TRBV9 and J is TRBJ2-5, with 8 bases aligning to TRBD2. Losses at the gene ends were 3 bases for V and 4 bases for J; bases not matched to a gene: 5. The germline gives CDR1 SGDLS, CDR2 YYNGEE. The CDR3 contains 14 residues. In DNA form, the CDR3 reads TGTGCCAGCAGCGCAAGTCTAGCGGGAGAGACCCAGTACTTC. As protein: CASSASLAGETQYF.

The chain links TRBV28 to TRBJ1-2; D may be TRBD1 (5 bases). V was pared by 6 bases and J by 5 bases, with 19 bases between. Germline CDR1 MDHEN, CDR2 SYDVKM. This CDR3 has 15 residues. DNA for the CDR3: TGTGCCAGCAGCCCACCGGGACGGGGGACTTATGGCTACACCTTC. As protein: CASSPPGRGTYGYTF.

The V and J genes are TRBV5-6 and TRBJ1-2; the match to TRBD1 covers 10 bases. The CDR3 is made up of 16 amino acids. Unmatched junction bases numbered 9, after V lost 6 bases and J lost 1 base. Germline V lookup: CDR1 SGHDT, CDR2 YYEEEE. CDR3 sequence reads: CASISGTGVFNYGYTF. The CDR3 DNA reads as TGTGCCAGCATCAGCGGGACAGGGGTATTTAACTATGGCTACACCTTC.

This CDR3 is CASSYRGDRDNEQYF. The CDR3 bases are TGTGCCAGCAGTTACAGGGGGGACAGGGACAATGAGCAGTACTTC. The genes are TRBV6-5 and TRBJ2-5; 9 bases match TRBD1. Germline V lookup: CDR1 MNHEY, CDR2 SVGAGI. This CDR3 is 15 amino acids long. V gave up 2 bases and J gave up 11 bases; unmatched junction bases: 12.

Concerning this clonotype itself: This may come from a read error, since a much larger clone is one base off. This sequence joins TRBV4-2 and TRBJ2-5, with a possible D match to TRBD1 (6 bases). The end of the DNA aligns better with TRBJ2-7, so the J call may be wrong. CDR1 LGHNA and CDR2 YNFKEQ come from the germline V gene. The CDR3 has 17 residues. Here the CDR3 DNA reads TGTGCCAGCAGCCAAGATAGTGTTACCACAGGGAACGACGAGCAGTACTTC. It is translated as CASSQDSVTTGNDEQYF.

The rearrangement uses TRBV27 and TRBJ2-7; D uncertain. Trimming removed 8 bases at V and 10 bases at J, with 18 bases between. The CDR3 runs 12 residues. Looked up from germline, CDR1 is MNHEY and CDR2 is SMNVEV (reference sequence). The CDR3 region is CASGGGSLDQYF. The CDR3, as DNA: TGTGCCAGCGGCGGTGGCAGTCTGGACCAGTACTTC.

The V gene is TRBV21-1, the J gene TRBJ2-1. TRBV21-1 is reported as a pseudogene. The CDR3 has 14 residues. Here the CDR3 reads CASNLVEPSNEQFF. The CDR3 nucleotides read TGTGCCAGCAACCTGGTGGAGCCATCCAATGAGCAGTTCTTC.

The V gene is TRBV4-2, the J gene TRBJ2-3; TRBD2 aligns across 13 bases. The germline CDR1 and CDR2 sequences are LGHNA and YNFKEQ. J was trimmed by 6 bases and V by 0 bases; bases with no gene match: 9. This CDR3 region has 18 residues. As DNA, the CDR3 is TGTGCCAGCAGCCAAGATCTACTAGCGGGAGGGCCAGGGGATACGCAGTATTTT. Translating it yields CASSQDLLAGGPGDTQYF.

This chain joins TRBV28 and TRBJ1-2, with 9 positions matching TRBD1. CDR1 and CDR2 (germline): MDHEN, SYDVKM. Trimming removed 3 bases from V and 5 bases from J; junction bases left unmatched: 4. This CDR3 is 14 amino acids long. In nucleotides, the CDR3 is TGTGCCAGCAGTTTGGACAGGGGTATTTATGGCTACACCTTC. This sequence encodes CASSLDRGIYGYTF.

This clonotype occurred a few times. The genes are TRBV5-1 and TRBJ2-5; the match to TRBD2 covers 15 bases. The germline V gene encodes CDR1 SGHRS and CDR2 YFSETQ. The CDR3 sequence is 20 residues long. Trimming took 3 bases from V and 4 from J; bases not matched to a gene: 16. The chain's CDR3 is CASSSGLAGGFRSPGETQYF. For the CDR3, the DNA is TGCGCCAGCAGCTCCGGACTAGCGGGAGGGTTTCGGAGTCCAGGAGAGACCCAGTACTTC.

V and J are TRBV20-1 and TRBJ2-1; D not certain. CDR1 is DFQATT, CDR2 SNEGSKA, per germline (reference sequence). The V end was cut by 6 bases, the J end by 4 bases, with 19 bases between. The CDR3 totals 15 residues. CDR3 DNA sequence: TGCAGTGCGAACCTACGAGGTCAGCTTTACAATGAGCAGTTCTTC. It translates to CSANLRGQLYNEQFF.